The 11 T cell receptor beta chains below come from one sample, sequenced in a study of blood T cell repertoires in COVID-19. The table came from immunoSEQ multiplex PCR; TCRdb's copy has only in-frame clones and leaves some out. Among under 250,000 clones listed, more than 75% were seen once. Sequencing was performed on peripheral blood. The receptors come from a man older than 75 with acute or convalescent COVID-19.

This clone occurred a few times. The CDR3 reads CASSPLAGRETDTQYF. DNA of the CDR3: TGCGCCAGCAGTCCACTAGCGGGGAGGGAAACAGATACGCAGTATTTT. The rearrangement joins TRBV10-1 to TRBJ2-3; 10 nucleotides align to TRBD2. V lost 5 bases to trimming and J lost 3 bases; unmatched junction nucleotides: 8. CDR1 WNHNN and CDR2 SYGVQD come from the germline V gene (reference sequence). The CDR3 is 16 residues long.

The CDR3 coding sequence is TGTGCCAGCAGTGGGGAGGTTTCAGATACGCAGTATTTT. This codes for CASSGEVSDTQYF. V usage is TRBV28 and J usage is TRBJ2-3, with a weak D call TRBD2 (6 bases). CDR1 and CDR2 (germline): MDHEN, SYDVKM. Between the trimmed V and J ends, which lost 5 bases and 4 bases, there was a span of 10 bases. The CDR3 contains 13 residues.

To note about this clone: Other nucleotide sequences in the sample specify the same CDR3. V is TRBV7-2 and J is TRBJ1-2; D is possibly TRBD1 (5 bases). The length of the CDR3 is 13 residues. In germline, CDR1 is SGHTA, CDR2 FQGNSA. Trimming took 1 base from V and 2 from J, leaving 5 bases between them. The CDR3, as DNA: TGTGCCAGCAGCTTAGGACAGAACTATGGCTACACCTTC. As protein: CASSLGQNYGYTF.

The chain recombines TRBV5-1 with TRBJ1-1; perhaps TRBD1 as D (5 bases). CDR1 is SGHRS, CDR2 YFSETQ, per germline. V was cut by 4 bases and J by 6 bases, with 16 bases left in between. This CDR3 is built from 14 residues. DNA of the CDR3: TGCGCCAGCAGCCTCCGGGGGATGCGGGCTGAAGCTTTCTTT. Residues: CASSLRGMRAEAFF.

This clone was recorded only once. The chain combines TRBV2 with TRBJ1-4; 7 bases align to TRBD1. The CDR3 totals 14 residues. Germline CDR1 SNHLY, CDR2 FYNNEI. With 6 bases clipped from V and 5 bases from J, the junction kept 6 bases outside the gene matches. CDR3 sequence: CASRVQGLNEKLFF. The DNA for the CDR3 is TGTGCCAGCAGGGTACAGGGGTTAAATGAAAAACTGTTTTTT.

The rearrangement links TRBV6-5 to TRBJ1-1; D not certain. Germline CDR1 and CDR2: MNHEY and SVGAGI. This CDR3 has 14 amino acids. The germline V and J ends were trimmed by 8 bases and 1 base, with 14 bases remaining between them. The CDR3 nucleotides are TGTGCCAGCTTGCAGGTCTCAGGGAACACTGAAGCTTTCTTT. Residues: CASLQVSGNTEAFF.

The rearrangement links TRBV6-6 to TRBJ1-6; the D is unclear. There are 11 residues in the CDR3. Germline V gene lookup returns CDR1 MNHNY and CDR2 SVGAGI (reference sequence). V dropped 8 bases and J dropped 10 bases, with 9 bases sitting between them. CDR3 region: CASAHESPLHF. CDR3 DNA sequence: TGTGCCAGCGCCCATGAGTCACCCCTCCACTTT.

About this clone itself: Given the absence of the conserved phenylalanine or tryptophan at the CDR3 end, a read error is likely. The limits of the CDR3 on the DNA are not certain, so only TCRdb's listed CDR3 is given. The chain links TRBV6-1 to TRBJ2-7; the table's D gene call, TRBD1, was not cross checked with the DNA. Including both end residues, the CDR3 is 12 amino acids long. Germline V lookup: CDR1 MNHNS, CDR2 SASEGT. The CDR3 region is CASSEARQAPFL.

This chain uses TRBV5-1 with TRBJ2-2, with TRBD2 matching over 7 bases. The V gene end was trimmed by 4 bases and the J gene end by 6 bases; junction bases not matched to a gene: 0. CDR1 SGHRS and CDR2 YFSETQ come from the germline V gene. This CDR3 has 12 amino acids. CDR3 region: CASSRGAGELFF. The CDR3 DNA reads TGCGCCAGCAGCCGGGGGGCCGGGGAGCTGTTTTTT.

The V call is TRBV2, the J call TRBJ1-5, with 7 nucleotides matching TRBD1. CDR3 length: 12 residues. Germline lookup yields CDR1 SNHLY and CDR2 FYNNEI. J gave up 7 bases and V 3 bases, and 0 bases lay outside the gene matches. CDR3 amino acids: CASSETGQPQHF. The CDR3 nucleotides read TGTGCCAGCAGTGAGACAGGGCAGCCCCAGCATTTT.

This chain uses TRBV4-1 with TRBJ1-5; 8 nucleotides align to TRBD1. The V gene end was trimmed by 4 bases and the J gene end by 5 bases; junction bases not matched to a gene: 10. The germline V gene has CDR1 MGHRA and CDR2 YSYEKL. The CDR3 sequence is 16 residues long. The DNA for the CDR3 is TGCGCCAGCAGCCCCATACCGGACAGGGTCGATCAGCCCCAGCATTTT. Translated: CASSPIPDRVDQPQHF.